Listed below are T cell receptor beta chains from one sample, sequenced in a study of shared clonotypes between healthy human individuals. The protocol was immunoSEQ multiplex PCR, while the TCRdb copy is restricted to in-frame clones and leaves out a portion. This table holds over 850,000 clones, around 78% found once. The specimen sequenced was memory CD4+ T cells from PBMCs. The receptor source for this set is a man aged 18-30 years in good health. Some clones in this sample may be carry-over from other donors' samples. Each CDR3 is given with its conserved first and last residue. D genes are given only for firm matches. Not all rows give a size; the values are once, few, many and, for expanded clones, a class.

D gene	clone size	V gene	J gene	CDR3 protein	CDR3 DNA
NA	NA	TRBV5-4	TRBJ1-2	CASSRFDRRNYGYTF	TGTGCCAGCAGCCGGTTCGACAGACGCAACTATGGCTACACCTTC
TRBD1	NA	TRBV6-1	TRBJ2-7	CASSERDRGTEQYF	TGTGCCAGCAGTGAACGGGACAGGGGTACCGAGCAGTACTTC
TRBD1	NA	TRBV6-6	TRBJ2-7	CASSKGGTGTYEQYF	TGTGCCAGCAGTAAGGGGGGGACAGGGACCTACGAGCAGTACTTC
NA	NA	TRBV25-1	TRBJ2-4	CASSESGAKNIQYF	TGTGCCAGCAGTGAATCGGGAGCCAAAAACATTCAGTACTTC
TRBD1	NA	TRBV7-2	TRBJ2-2	CASSKRLGQRTGELFF	TGTGCCAGCAGCAAACGCTTGGGACAGAGAACCGGGGAGCTGTTTTTT
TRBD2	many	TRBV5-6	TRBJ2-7	CASSLRAGAREQYF	TGTGCCAGCAGCTTGAGGGCGGGAGCGCGCGAGCAGTACTTC
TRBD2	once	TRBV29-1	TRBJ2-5	CSVDGGGLETQYF	TGCAGCGTTGACGGCGGGGGGTTGGAGACCCAGTACTTC
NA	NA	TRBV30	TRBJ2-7	CAWSVQGISYEQYF	TGTGCCTGGAGTGTACAGGGAATCTCATACGAGCAGTACTTC
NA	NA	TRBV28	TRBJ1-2	CASSLQKGGYTF	TGTGCCAGCAGTTTACAAAAAGGCGGCTACACCTTC
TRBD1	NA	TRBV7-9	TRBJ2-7	CASSQPPGQGHEQYF	TGTGCCAGCAGCCAACCCCCGGGACAGGGACACGAGCAGTACTTC
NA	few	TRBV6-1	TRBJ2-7	CASSEIVGISYEQYF	TGTGCCAGCAGTGAGATAGTCGGGATTTCCTACGAGCAGTACTTC
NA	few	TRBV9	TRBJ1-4	CASSSRQNEKLFF	TGTGCCAGCAGCTCCAGACAGAATGAAAAACTGTTTTTT
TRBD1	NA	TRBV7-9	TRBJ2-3	CASSSTGGSTDTQYF	TGTGCCAGCAGCTCCACAGGGGGGTCCACAGATACGCAGTATTTT
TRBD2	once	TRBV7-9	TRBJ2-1	CASSNRGGPAGSYNEQFF	TGTGCCAGCAGCAACCGGGGGGGTCCCGCGGGGTCCTACAATGAGCAGTTCTTC
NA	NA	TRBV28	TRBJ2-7	CASKVRGNDEQYF	TGTGCCAGCAAGGTGAGAGGGAACGACGAGCAGTACTTC
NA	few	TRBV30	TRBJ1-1	CAWGPAGLTEAFF	TGTGCCTGGGGTCCGGCGGGGTTGACTGAAGCTTTCTTT
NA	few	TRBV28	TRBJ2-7	CASSRQFVWGDYEQYF	TGTGCCAGCAGTCGACAATTCGTTTGGGGGGACTACGAGCAGTACTTC
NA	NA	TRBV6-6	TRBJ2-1	CASRRGGFNEQFF	TGTGCCAGCAGGAGAGGAGGTTTCAATGAGCAGTTCTTC
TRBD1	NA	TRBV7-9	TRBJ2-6	CASSLLTTGAGANVLTF	TGTGCCAGCAGCTTACTAACGACAGGGGCTGGGGCCAACGTCCTGACTTTC
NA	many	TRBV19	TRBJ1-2	CASSIDSAGRYGYTF	TGTGCCAGTAGTATAGATTCTGCGGGGCGATATGGCTACACCTTC
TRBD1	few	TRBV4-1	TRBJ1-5	CASSRRELGTGRIGQPQHF	TGCGCCAGCAGTCGCAGAGAACTCGGGACAGGGAGGATCGGTCAGCCCCAGCATTTT
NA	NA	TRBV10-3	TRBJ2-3	CAINKGVTATDTQYF	TGTGCCATCAATAAGGGAGTGACGGCCACAGATACGCAGTATTTT
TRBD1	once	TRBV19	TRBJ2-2	CASIETGGRTGELFF	TGTGCCAGTATAGAAACAGGGGGCCGGACCGGGGAGCTGTTTTTT
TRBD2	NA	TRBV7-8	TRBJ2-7	CASANQPTSGYEQYF	TGTGCCAGCGCCAATCAGCCGACTAGCGGCTACGAGCAGTACTTC
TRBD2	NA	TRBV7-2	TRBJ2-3	CASSREGGAISDTQYF	TGTGCCAGCAGCCGGGAGGGCGGAGCAATAAGCGATACGCAGTATTTT
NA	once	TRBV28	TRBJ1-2	CASSETSYGYTF	TGTGCCAGCAGCGAAACCAGTTATGGCTACACCTTC
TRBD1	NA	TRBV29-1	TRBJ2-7	CSAARGSGYEQYF	TGCAGCGCAGCCAGGGGGTCGGGGTACGAGCAGTACTTC
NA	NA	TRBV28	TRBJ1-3	CAGSFRGGTVGYTIYF	TGTGCCGGCAGTTTTAGGGGAGGGACGGTGGGTTACACCATATATTTT
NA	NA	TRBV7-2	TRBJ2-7	CASSDEVMVGYEQYF	TGTGCCAGCAGCGACGAGGTAATGGTTGGATACGAGCAGTACTTC
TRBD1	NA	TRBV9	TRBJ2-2	CASSGQGSNTGELFF	TGTGCCAGCAGCGGACAGGGATCGAACACCGGGGAGCTGTTTTTT
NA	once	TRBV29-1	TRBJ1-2	CSSGGGSHYGYTF	TGCAGCTCTGGGGGGGGCAGCCATTATGGCTACACCTTC
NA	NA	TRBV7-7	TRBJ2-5	CASSLGVTLGTQYF	TGTGCCAGCAGCCTCGGGGTCACACTAGGGACCCAGTACTTC
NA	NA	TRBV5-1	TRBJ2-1	CASSRQPTYNEQFF	TGCGCCAGCAGCAGGCAGCCGACTTACAATGAGCAGTTCTTC
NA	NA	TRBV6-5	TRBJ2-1	CASSYDSYNEQFF	TGTGCCAGCAGTTATGATTCCTACAATGAGCAGTTCTTC
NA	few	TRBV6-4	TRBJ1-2	CASSDIAVLYGYTF	TGTGCCAGCAGTGATATAGCAGTACTCTATGGCTACACCTTC
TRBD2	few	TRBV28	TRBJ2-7	CASSLFLRGGRARYEQYF	TGTGCCAGCAGTTTATTTTTGAGGGGCGGGAGGGCACGATACGAGCAGTACTTC
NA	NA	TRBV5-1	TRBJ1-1	CASSLDTAGSTEAFF	TGCGCCAGCAGCTTGGACACGGCGGGGAGTACTGAAGCTTTCTTT
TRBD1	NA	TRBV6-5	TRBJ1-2	CASKMGTDLFYGYTF	TGTGCCAGCAAGATGGGGACAGACCTTTTCTATGGCTACACCTTC
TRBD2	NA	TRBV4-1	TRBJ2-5	CASSQTIAGPETQYF	TGCGCCAGCAGCCAAACTATAGCGGGACCAGAGACCCAGTACTTC
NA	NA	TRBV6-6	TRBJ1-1	CASSWGGLGNTEAFF	TGTGCCAGCAGTTGGGGGGGGCTGGGGAACACTGAAGCTTTCTTT